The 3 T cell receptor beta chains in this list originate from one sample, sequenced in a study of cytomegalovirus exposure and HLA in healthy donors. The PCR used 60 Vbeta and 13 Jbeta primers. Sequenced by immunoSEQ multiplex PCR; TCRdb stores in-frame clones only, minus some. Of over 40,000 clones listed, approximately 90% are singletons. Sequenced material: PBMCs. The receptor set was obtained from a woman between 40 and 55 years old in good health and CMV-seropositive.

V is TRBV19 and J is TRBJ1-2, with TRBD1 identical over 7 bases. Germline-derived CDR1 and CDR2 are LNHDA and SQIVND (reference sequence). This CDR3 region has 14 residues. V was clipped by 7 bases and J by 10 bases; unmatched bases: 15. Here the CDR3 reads CASNKRGRVEDYTF. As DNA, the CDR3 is TGTGCCAGTAATAAAAGGGGGCGAGTCGAGGACTACACCTTC.

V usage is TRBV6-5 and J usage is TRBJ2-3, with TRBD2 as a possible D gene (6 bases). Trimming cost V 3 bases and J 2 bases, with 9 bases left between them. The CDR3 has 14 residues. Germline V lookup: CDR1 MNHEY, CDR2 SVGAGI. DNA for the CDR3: TGTGCCAGCAGTTATCGGGGGTACACAGATACGCAGTATTTT. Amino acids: CASSYRGYTDTQYF.

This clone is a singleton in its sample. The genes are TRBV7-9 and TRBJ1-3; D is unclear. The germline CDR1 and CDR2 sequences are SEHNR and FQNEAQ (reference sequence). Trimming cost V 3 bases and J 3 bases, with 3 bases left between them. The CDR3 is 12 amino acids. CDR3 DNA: TGTGCCAGCAGCTTTCTTGGAAACACCATATATTTT. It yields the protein CASSFLGNTIYF.